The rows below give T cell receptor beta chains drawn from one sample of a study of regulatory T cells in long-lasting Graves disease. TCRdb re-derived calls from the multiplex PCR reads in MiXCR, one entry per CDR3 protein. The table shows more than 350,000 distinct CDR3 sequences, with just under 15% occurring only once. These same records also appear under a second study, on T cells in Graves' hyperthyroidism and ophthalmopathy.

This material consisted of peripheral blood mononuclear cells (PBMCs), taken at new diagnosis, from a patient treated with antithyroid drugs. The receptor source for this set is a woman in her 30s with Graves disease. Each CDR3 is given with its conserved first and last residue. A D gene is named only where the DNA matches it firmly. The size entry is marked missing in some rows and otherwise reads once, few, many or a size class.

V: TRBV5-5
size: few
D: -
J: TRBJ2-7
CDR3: CASSRQVGAPNAYEQYF
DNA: TGTGCCAGCAGCCGCCAGGTCGGGGCTCCAAATGCCTACGAGCAGTACTTC

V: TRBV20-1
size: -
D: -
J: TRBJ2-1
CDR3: CSAASAGFRDEQFF
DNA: TGCAGTGCTGCCAGTGCGGGTTTCCGGGATGAGCAGTTCTTC

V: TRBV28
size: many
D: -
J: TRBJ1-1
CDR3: CASNLYGGSNTEAFF
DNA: TGTGCCAGCAACCTTTATGGGGGTTCCAACACTGAAGCTTTCTTT

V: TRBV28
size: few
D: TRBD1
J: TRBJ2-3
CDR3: CASNLQGAGTDTQYF
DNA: TGTGCCAGCAACCTACAGGGGGCGGGCACAGATACGCAGTATTTT

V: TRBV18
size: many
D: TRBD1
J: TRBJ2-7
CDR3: CASSPDRGPYEQYF
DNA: TGTGCCAGCTCACCAGACAGGGGGCCCTACGAGCAGTACTTC

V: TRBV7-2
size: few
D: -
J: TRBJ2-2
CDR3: CASSLVAPGELFF
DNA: TGTGCCAGCAGCTTAGTGGCCCCCGGGGAGCTGTTTTTT

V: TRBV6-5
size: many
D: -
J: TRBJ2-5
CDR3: CASSYSPSVHETQYF
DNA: TGTGCCAGCAGTTACTCGCCCAGCGTACACGAGACCCAGTACTTC

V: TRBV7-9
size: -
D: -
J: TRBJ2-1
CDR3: CASSGTPEEQFF
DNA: TGTGCCAGCAGCGGCACCCCAGAGGAGCAGTTCTTC

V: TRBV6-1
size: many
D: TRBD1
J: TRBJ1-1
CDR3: CASRDSMNTEAFF
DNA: TGCGCCAGCCGGGACAGTATGAACACTGAAGCTTTCTTT

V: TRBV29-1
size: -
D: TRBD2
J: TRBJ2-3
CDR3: CSFSGRKSTDTQYF
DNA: TGCAGCTTTAGCGGGAGGAAAAGCACAGATACGCAGTATTTT

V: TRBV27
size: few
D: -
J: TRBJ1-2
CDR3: CASSGTGRSYGYTF
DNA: TGTGCCAGCAGCGGGACGGGACGTAGCTATGGCTACACCTTC

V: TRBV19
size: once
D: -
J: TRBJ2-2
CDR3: CASGGAQGTGELFF
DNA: TGTGCCAGCGGGGGCGCCCAGGGAACCGGGGAGCTGTTTTTT

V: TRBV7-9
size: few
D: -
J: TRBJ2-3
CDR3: CASSQGGLSTDTQYF
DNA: TGTGCCAGCAGCCAAGGGGGGTTGAGCACAGATACGCAGTATTTT

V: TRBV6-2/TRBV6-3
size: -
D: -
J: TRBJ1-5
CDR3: CASRQQESNQPQHF
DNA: TGTGCCAGCAGACAACAGGAAAGCAATCAGCCCCAGCATTTT

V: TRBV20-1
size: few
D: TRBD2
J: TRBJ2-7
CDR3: CSARLAAYEQYF
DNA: TGCAGTGCTAGACTAGCGGCGTACGAGCAGTACTTC

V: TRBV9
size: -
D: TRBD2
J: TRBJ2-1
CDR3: CASNREGTKQFF
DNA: TGTGCCAGCAACCGGGAGGGCACCAAGCAGTTCTTC

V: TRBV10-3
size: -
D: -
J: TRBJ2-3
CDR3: CAISVGGADADTQYF
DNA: TGTGCCATCAGTGTAGGCGGAGCTGACGCAGATACGCAGTATTTT

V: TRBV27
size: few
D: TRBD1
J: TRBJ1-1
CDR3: CASSLVRPGTGVTEAFF
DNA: TGTGCCAGCAGTTTGGTTCGCCCCGGGACAGGGGTCACTGAAGCTTTCTTT

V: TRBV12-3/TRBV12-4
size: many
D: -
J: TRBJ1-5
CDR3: CASSFRQGNNQPQHF
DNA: TGTGCCAGCAGTTTCCGCCAGGGTAACAATCAGCCCCAGCATTTT

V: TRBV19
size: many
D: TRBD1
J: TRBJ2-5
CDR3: CASRRTGGEETQYF
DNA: TGTGCCAGTAGACGGACAGGGGGCGAGGAGACCCAGTACTTC

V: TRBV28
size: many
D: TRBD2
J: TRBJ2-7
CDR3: CASSEGGAGGEQYF
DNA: TGTGCCAGCAGCGAAGGAGGGGCGGGGGGCGAGCAGTACTTC

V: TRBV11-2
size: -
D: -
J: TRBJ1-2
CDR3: CASSFGGMGTNYGYTF
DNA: TGTGCCAGCAGCTTCGGGGGCATGGGAACAAACTATGGCTACACCTTC

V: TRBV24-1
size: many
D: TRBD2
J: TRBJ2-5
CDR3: CATSDYTSVGTQYF
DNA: TGTGCCACCAGTGATTATACTAGCGTGGGGACCCAGTACTTC

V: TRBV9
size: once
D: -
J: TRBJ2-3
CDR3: CASSVDDRSTDTQYF
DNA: TGTGCCAGCAGCGTAGATGACAGATCCACAGATACGCAGTATTTT

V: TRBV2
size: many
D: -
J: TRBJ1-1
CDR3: CASSMTDTEAFF
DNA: TGTGCCAGCAGTATGACCGACACTGAAGCTTTCTTT

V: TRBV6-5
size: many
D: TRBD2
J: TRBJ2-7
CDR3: CASGSTSGGSEQYF
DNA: TGTGCCAGCGGTTCGACTAGCGGGGGTAGTGAGCAGTACTTC

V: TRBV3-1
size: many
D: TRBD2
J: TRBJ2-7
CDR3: CASSLSSGRTLYEQYF
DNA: TGTGCCAGCAGCCTTTCTAGCGGGAGGACACTCTACGAGCAGTACTTC

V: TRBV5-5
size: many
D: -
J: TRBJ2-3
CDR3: CASSWLTGTSTDTQYF
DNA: TGTGCCAGCAGCTGGCTGACAGGCACTAGCACAGATACGCAGTATTTT

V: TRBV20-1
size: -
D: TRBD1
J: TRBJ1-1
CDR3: CSAREGQGNTEAFF
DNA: TGCAGTGCTAGAGAAGGACAGGGGAACACTGAAGCTTTCTTT

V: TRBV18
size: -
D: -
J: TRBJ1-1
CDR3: CASSPPSSNTEAFF
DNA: TGTGCCAGCTCACCACCGAGTTCGAACACTGAAGCTTTCTTT

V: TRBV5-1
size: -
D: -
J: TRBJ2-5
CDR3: CASRYTLQETQYF
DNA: TGCGCCAGCAGATACACCCTCCAAGAGACCCAGTACTTC